What follows describes a single T cell receptor beta chain. Clones were read by immunoSEQ multiplex PCR, and TCRdb kept only the in-frame ones, dropping some. The data contain millions of clones, roughly 93% of them seen just once; the ten biggest clones take up about 0.37%. These data originate in a study of shared clonotypes between healthy human individuals. CDR3 length: 15 residues. CDR1 and CDR2 from the germline V gene are MNHNS and SASEGT. The junction had 4 bases not matched to a gene; V was cut back by 6 bases and J by 0 bases. The sample comprised naive CD4+ T cells from PBMCs. Documented subset: CD45RA+ positively selected. The receptor's source is a man younger than 35 in good health. Some clones in this sample may be carry-over from other donors' samples. The J gene is TRBJ2-4, the V gene TRBV6-1; 8 bases fit TRBD1. The chain's CDR3 is CASRETGVAKNIQYF. In DNA form, the CDR3 reads TGTGCCAGCAGAGAGACAGGGGTAGCCAAAAACATTCAGTACTTC.